These 19 T cell receptor beta chains came from one sample sequenced in a study of PD-1 blockade in mismatch repair-deficient tumors. The protocol was immunoSEQ multiplex PCR, while the TCRdb copy is restricted to in-frame clones and leaves out a portion. The profile covers around 100,000 clones, with approximately 80% appearing a single time and about 5.1% taken by the ten largest. The starting material was peripheral blood, obtained about 60 weeks after starting pembrolizumab. Receptors were obtained from an adult with mismatch repair-deficient cancer.

This clone was observed once. This chain uses TRBV5-6 with TRBJ1-2; unclear D gene. V gave up 2 bases and J gave up 0 bases, with 8 bases separating them. Germline V CDR1 and CDR2: SGHDT, YYEEEE. CDR3 length: 14 amino acids. The CDR3 protein is CASSFSATNYGYTF. The CDR3 DNA reads TGTGCCAGCAGCTTTTCAGCCACTAACTATGGCTACACCTTC.

The V call is TRBV6-6, the J call TRBJ2-7; D not resolved. With 4 bases removed from V and 6 bases from J, the gap between germline ends came to 13 bases. Germline values: CDR1 MNHNY, CDR2 SVGAGI (reference sequence). The CDR3 contains 13 residues. The CDR3 nucleotides read TGTGCCAGCAGTTCCTCCCAACGGATCGAGCAGTACTTC. The encoded protein is CASSSSQRIEQYF.

There are a few counts of this clone. Here the CDR3 DNA reads TGTGCCAGCAGTTTAGGGAGAGACCCCTACAATGAGCAGTTCTTC. It encodes CASSLGRDPYNEQFF. The chain combines TRBV27 with TRBJ2-1; possibly TRBD2 for D (5 bases). CDR1 and CDR2 from the germline V gene are MNHEY and SMNVEV (reference sequence). Trimming shortened V by 2 bases and J by 2 bases, and 10 bases separated the two germline ends. This CDR3 region has 15 residues.

In DNA, the CDR3 is TGCGCCAGCAGCCAAGATTTATTAGGCGGTTCCTACGAGCAGTACTTC. Translating it yields CASSQDLLGGSYEQYF. The chain uses TRBV4-3 and TRBJ2-7; D remains unclear. V lost 0 bases and J 1 base, leaving 13 bases between the germline ends. In germline, CDR1 is LGHNA, CDR2 YSLEER. The CDR3 has 16 amino acids.

This clone was counted a few times. This chain links TRBV30 with TRBJ2-2; 7 bases match TRBD2. Losses at the gene ends were 2 bases for V and 4 bases for J; bases not matched to a gene: 7. Per germline, CDR1 GTSNPN and CDR2 SVGIG (reference sequence). This CDR3 contains 15 residues. CDR3 coding DNA: TGTGCCTGGAGTTCGCGGGGGAGTATCACCGGGGAGCTGTTTTTT. Translation: CAWSSRGSITGELFF.

Regarding this clone: The junction departs from the called germline gene at one end, perhaps through a read error. The rearrangement links TRBV7-7 to TRBJ2-3; D is perhaps TRBD1 (5 bases). The length of the CDR3 is 13 residues. Per germline, CDR1 SSHAT and CDR2 FNYEAQ (reference sequence). Written as DNA, the CDR3 is TGTGCTAGCAGCCTAACAGGAGCAGATACGCAGTATTTT. As protein: CASSLTGADTQYF.

In regard to this clone: Other DNA sequences in the sample encode the same CDR3. This rearrangement joins TRBV13 to TRBJ1-5; 10 bases fit TRBD1. The trim removed 0 bases at V and 0 bases at J, leaving 2 bases unmatched. This CDR3 contains 17 residues. In germline, CDR1 is PRHDT, CDR2 FYEKMQ (reference sequence). CDR3 sequence reads: CASSLGTGGNSNQPQHF. The DNA of the CDR3 is TGTGCCAGCAGCTTAGGGACAGGGGGCAATAGCAATCAGCCCCAGCATTTT.

The gene calls are TRBV10-2 and TRBJ2-6; D not certain. V lost 7 bases and J lost 2, with 15 bases in between. The germline gives CDR1 WSHSY, CDR2 SAAADI. The CDR3 extends over 16 amino acids. CDR3 DNA sequence: TGCGCCAGCAAGGAGTCCCCCAGCCCTGGGGCCAACGTCCTGACTTTC. This gives the protein CASKESPSPGANVLTF.

In its sample, this clone was seen a few times. V is TRBV7-2 and J is TRBJ2-5; D is uncertain. The germline V gene has CDR1 SGHTA and CDR2 FQGNSA. V was trimmed by 4 bases and J by 1 base, leaving 4 bases between them. The CDR3 is 12 residues long. The CDR3 bases are TGTGCCAGCAGCTCCCCCCAAGAGACCCAGTACTTC. It encodes CASSSPQETQYF.

The rearrangement joins TRBV6-6 to TRBJ2-7; the match to TRBD2 covers 9 bases. This CDR3 has 15 amino acids. Germline V gene lookup returns CDR1 MNHNY and CDR2 SVGAGI (reference sequence). The ends lost 7 bases at V and 0 bases at J; junction bases unmatched: 7. The CDR3 sequence is CASTALAGSSYEQYF. The CDR3, as DNA: TGTGCCAGCACCGCTCTAGCGGGGAGCTCCTACGAGCAGTACTTC.

The rearrangement joins TRBV11-2 to TRBJ2-7, with D perhaps TRBD1 (6 bases). The length of the CDR3 is 15 residues. The germline V gene has CDR1 SGHAT and CDR2 FQNNGV. Trimming left V 3 bases short and J 3 bases short, with 15 bases between. CDR3 nucleotide sequence: TGTGCCAGCAGCTTGGCTGCAGGGGCAGGCTACGAGCAGTACTTC. It is translated as CASSLAAGAGYEQYF.

This rearrangement joins TRBV15 to TRBJ2-4; D unresolved. V dropped 0 bases and J dropped 13 bases, with 13 bases sitting between them. The CDR3 contains 13 residues. In germline, CDR1 is LNHNV, CDR2 YYDKDF (reference sequence). The CDR3 reads CATSRDGVLGQYF. CDR3 bases: TGTGCCACCAGCAGAGATGGGGTACTCGGGCAGTACTTC. Using reference TRBV15 and TRBJ2-4 for the parts outside the CDR3, the full variable domain is DAMVIQNPRYQVTQFGKPVTLSCSQTLNHNVMYWYQQKSSQAPKLLFHYYDKDFNNEADTPDNFQSRRPNTSFCFLDIRSPGLGDTAMYLCATSRDGVLGQYFGAGTRLSVL.

J is TRBJ2-2 and V is TRBV18, with 8 nucleotides matching TRBD2. The CDR3 runs 16 residues. CDR1 and CDR2 from the germline V gene are KGHSH and LQKENI. V gave up 1 base and J gave up 0 bases; unmatched junction bases: 1. The CDR3 DNA follows: TGTGCCAGCTCACCACTAGCGGGATCGAACACCGGGGAGCTGTTTTTT. This codes for CASSPLAGSNTGELFF.

The rearrangement links TRBV11-2 to TRBJ1-1, with unresolved D. The V and J ends lost 6 bases and 1 base respectively, with 9 bases between them. The CDR3 spans 13 residues. Germline lookup yields CDR1 SGHAT and CDR2 FQNNGV. CDR3 sequence: CASSEGRNTEAFF. CDR3 bases: TGTGCCAGCAGTGAGGGAAGGAACACTGAAGCTTTCTTT.

This clone was counted at least ten times. The chain employs TRBV2 and TRBJ2-1, with D perhaps matching TRBD2 (6 bases). The V gene lost 5 bases and the J gene lost 0 bases, with 14 bases spanning the gap. The CDR3 consists of 16 residues. Germline V CDR1 and CDR2: SNHLY, FYNNEI. DNA of the CDR3: TGTGCCAGCAGTCCAGTGGAGGGGAGCTCCTACAATGAGCAGTTCTTC. Amino acid sequence: CASSPVEGSSYNEQFF.

This clone was found once. The chain recombines TRBV7-9 with TRBJ2-7; D may be TRBD2 (6 bases). From germline, CDR1 is SEHNR and CDR2 FQNEAQ (reference sequence). This CDR3 spans 15 amino acids. The V and J ends lost 3 bases and 0 bases respectively, with 12 bases between them. The CDR3 reads CASSFRTGDSYEQYF. CDR3 DNA sequence: TGTGCCAGCAGCTTTCGGACGGGGGACTCCTACGAGCAGTACTTC.

The chain employs TRBV18 and TRBJ1-5; D not resolved. The germline V gene has CDR1 KGHSH and CDR2 LQKENI. The length of the CDR3 is 12 residues. Trimming shortened V by 5 bases and J by 5 bases, and 7 bases separated the two germline ends. The DNA for the CDR3 is TGTGCCAGCTCATCAAACGATCAGCCCCAGCATTTT. Protein product: CASSSNDQPQHF.

This clone was picked up one time. The V call is TRBV2, the J call TRBJ2-5; the D gene could be TRBD1 or TRBD2 (5 bases each). This CDR3 is 14 amino acids long. Germline loops: CDR1 SNHLY, CDR2 FYNNEI. Trimming cost V 5 bases and J 1 base, with 11 bases left between them. The CDR3 sequence: CASSRTSGQETQYF. The CDR3 DNA is TGTGCCAGCAGTCGGACAAGCGGCCAAGAGACCCAGTACTTC.

The CDR3 nucleotides are TGTGCCAGCAGCAGTTATTCAGGGGGCAAGGCCAAAAACATTCAGTACTTC. Translation: CASSSYSGGKAKNIQYF. The V gene is TRBV21-1, the J gene TRBJ2-4; the tabulated D call, TRBD1, remains unverified against the DNA. TRBV21-1 is a known pseudogene. This CDR3 contains 17 residues.